This T cell receptor (beta chain) was documented in a study of blood T cell repertoires in COVID-19. In germline, CDR1 is ENHRY, CDR2 SYGVKD. V lost 3 bases and J 7 bases, leaving 9 bases between the germline ends. The CDR3 is 12 amino acids. Here immunoSEQ multiplex PCR was the method, and the copy in TCRdb shows in-frame clones only, minus some. This sample has approximately 250,000 clones, with about nine tenths found just once. A Seattle source enrolled patients during active infection and followed them longitudinally. This receptor was identified in a man younger than 40 with COVID-19, enrolled during active disease. The sequencing input was peripheral blood. This sequence joins TRBV10-3 and TRBJ1-1; D gene ambiguous. CDR3 amino acids: CAISDRRVEAFF. The DNA of the CDR3 is TGTGCCATCAGTGACCGGCGGGTTGAAGCTTTCTTT.